These 23 T cell receptor beta chains were sequenced from one sample in a study of blood T cell repertoires in COVID-19. Sequencing used immunoSEQ multiplex PCR; TCRdb keeps in-frame clones, though not all of them. The sample holds about 62,000 clones, approximately 79% seen once. The sample consisted of peripheral blood. The receptors stem from a woman aged 80 or over with active or convalescent COVID-19.

The V and J genes are TRBV21-1 and TRBJ1-2. TRBV21-1 counts as a pseudogene. This CDR3 spans 15 amino acids. The CDR3 spells CASSKAGSKRGGYTF. CDR3 in DNA: TGTGCCAGCAGCAAAGCTGGCAGCAAACGGGGTGGCTACACCTTC.

The chain joins TRBV10-2 to TRBJ1-5, with 8 bases lining up with TRBD1. The V gene's germline CDR1 is WSHSY and CDR2 SAAADI. The CDR3 loop spans 14 amino acids. V was pared by 8 bases and J by 1 base, with 4 bases of the junction left unmatched. The CDR3 coding sequence is TGCGCCAGCGCGGACAGGGCGAGCAATCAGCCCCAGCATTTT. It encodes CASADRASNQPQHF.

The chain uses TRBV6-5 and TRBJ2-4; D unresolved. The CDR3 contains 16 residues. Germline-derived CDR1 and CDR2 are MNHEY and SVGAGI. Trimming took off 0 bases at V and 0 bases at J, with 9 bases between the two ends. The CDR3 region is CASSYSRIVAKNIQYF. The DNA of the CDR3 is TGTGCCAGCAGTTACTCGCGGATTGTAGCCAAAAACATTCAGTACTTC.

The chain employs TRBV23-1 and TRBJ1-5; TRBD1 is a possible D gene (5 bases). TRBV23-1 is an ORF for which the function is uncertain. Trimming left V 0 bases short and J 3 bases short, with 27 bases between. The CDR3 covers 21 residues. The CDR3, as DNA: TGCGCCAGCAGTCAATCCGGAGGGGATGTTCCCAAAATGAAATCCAATCAGCCCCAGCATTTT. This encodes CASSQSGGDVPKMKSNQPQHF.

A single count supports this clone. This chain links TRBV20-1 with TRBJ1-6; D is uncertain. V was trimmed by 2 bases and J by 10 bases, leaving 6 bases between them. The CDR3 covers 11 residues. Looked up from germline, CDR1 is DFQATT and CDR2 is SNEGSKA (reference sequence). The CDR3 nucleotides read TGCAGTGCTAGATCCCAATCACCCCTCCACTTT. Translating it yields CSARSQSPLHF.

The genes are TRBV5-8 and TRBJ2-1; no clear D gene. The germline CDR1 and CDR2 sequences are SGHTS and YDEGEE. Trimming stripped 4 bases from V and 0 bases from J, with 11 bases between. CDR3 size: 15 residues. The CDR3 nucleotides read TGTGCCAGCAGCGGAGAAGTCAGCTCCTACAATGAGCAGTTCTTC. Translation gives CASSGEVSSYNEQFF.

The genes are TRBV11-2 and TRBJ2-5, with 12 bases fitting TRBD2. The V gene's germline CDR1 is SGHAT and CDR2 FQNNGV. There are 16 residues in the CDR3. J was trimmed by 5 bases and V by 3 bases; bases with no gene match: 7. The CDR3 region is CASSFGTSGPAETQYF. The CDR3 region has the DNA TGTGCCAGCAGCTTCGGGACTAGCGGGCCTGCGGAGACCCAGTACTTC. Based on the CDR3 plus reference TRBV11-2 and TRBJ2-5, the full variable domain is EAGVAQSPRYKIIEKRQSVAFWCNPISGHATLYWYQQILGQGPKLLIQFQNNGVVDDSQLPKDRFSAERLKGVDSTLKIQPAKLEDSAVYLCASSFGTSGPAETQYFGPGTRLLVL.

The V and J genes are TRBV4-1 and TRBJ1-5; D gene unclear. The CDR3 has 17 amino acids. V was trimmed by 0 bases and J by 0 bases, leaving 12 bases between them. From germline, CDR1 is MGHRA and CDR2 YSYEKL. For the CDR3, the DNA is TGCGCCAGCAGCCAAGAAATCTCAGATTATAGCAATCAGCCCCAGCATTTT. It codes for CASSQEISDYSNQPQHF.

The genes are TRBV6-6 and TRBJ1-2; 9 positions agree with TRBD1. The trim removed 5 bases at V and 4 bases at J, leaving 14 bases unmatched. The CDR3 totals 17 residues. CDR1 is MNHNY, CDR2 SVGAGI, per germline (reference sequence). Here the CDR3 reads CASSPRTGANPLYGYTF. In DNA, the CDR3 is TGTGCCAGCAGTCCAAGGACAGGGGCGAACCCCCTCTATGGCTACACCTTC.

This clone appeared once. The rearrangement joins TRBV3-1 (or the pseudogene TRBV3-2) to TRBJ1-2; TRBD1 agrees at 10 bases. Germline trimming cut 1 base from V and 8 bases from J; bases unmatched to any gene: 4. CDR1 and CDR2 from the germline V gene are LGHDT and YNNKEL (reference sequence). The CDR3 is 14 residues long. CDR3 loop: CASSQGGTGVGYTF. DNA for the CDR3: TGTGCCAGCAGCCAAGGGGGGACAGGGGTCGGCTACACCTTC.

This clone occurred a few times. The J gene is TRBJ1-1, the V gene TRBV4-1; D is unresolved. This CDR3 comprises 14 residues. From germline, CDR1 is MGHRA and CDR2 YSYEKL. Trimming pared 2 bases from V and 0 bases from J, leaving 7 bases between. The CDR3 reads CASSQLYLNTEAFF. The CDR3 region has the DNA TGCGCCAGCAGCCAACTTTATTTGAACACTGAAGCTTTCTTT.

The genes are TRBV27 and TRBJ1-2; D not certain. CDR3 length: 11 residues. V shed 9 bases and J shed 11 bases, with 16 bases lying between them. Germline lookup yields CDR1 MNHEY and CDR2 SMNVEV (reference sequence). This CDR3 is CARDLPGWYTF. CDR3 DNA sequence: TGTGCCAGGGATCTACCGGGTTGGTACACCTTC.

The V gene is TRBV6-5, the J gene TRBJ2-4, with 7 bases fitting TRBD2. V shed 5 bases, J shed 9 bases, and the junction held 10 bases outside the gene matches. The germline CDR1 and CDR2 sequences are MNHEY and SVGAGI. CDR3 length: 14 amino acids. CDR3 loop: CASSQRTTGGIQYF. As DNA, the CDR3 is TGTGCCAGCAGTCAGCGGACAACGGGGGGCATTCAGTACTTC.

The chain uses TRBV29-1 and TRBJ1-1; D not certain. The germline gives CDR1 SQVTM, CDR2 ANQGSEA. The CDR3 totals 11 residues. The ends were cut back, 7 bases at V and 0 bases at J, with 6 bases in the middle. This CDR3 reads CSATVNTEAFF. The CDR3 DNA sequence: TGCAGCGCTACGGTGAACACTGAAGCTTTCTTT.

This clone was seen a handful of times. V usage is TRBV5-1 and J usage is TRBJ1-4, with no clear D. Germline V gene data show CDR1 as SGHRS and CDR2 as YFSETQ. The V end was cut by 0 bases, the J end by 6 bases, with 6 bases between. The CDR3 is made up of 13 amino acids. CDR3 protein: CASSLELDEKLFF. The CDR3 bases are TGCGCCAGCAGCTTGGAGCTGGATGAAAAACTGTTTTTT.

This clone was seen repeatedly, ten times or more. The junction departs from the called germline gene at one end, perhaps through a read error. The chain has TRBV15 and TRBJ1-5; no reliable D call. Germline V gene data show CDR1 as LNHNV and CDR2 as YYDKDF (reference sequence). The CDR3 is 12 residues long. The CDR3 bases are TGTGCCACCAGCAGAGATGGGTCCGCCAAGCGTTTT. Translation: CATSRDGSAKRF.

The V call is TRBV3-1 (or the pseudogene TRBV3-2), the J call TRBJ2-2; no reliable D call. Per germline, CDR1 LGHDT and CDR2 YNNKEL (reference sequence). This CDR3 contains 13 residues. Trimming cost V 1 base and J 6 bases, with 6 bases left between them. This CDR3 is CASSQGSAGELFF. The CDR3 nucleotides are TGTGCCAGCAGCCAAGGTTCCGCCGGGGAGCTGTTTTTT.

This chain links TRBV11-3 with TRBJ1-1, with TRBD1 as a possible D gene (6 bases). The germline V and J ends were trimmed by 3 bases and 6 bases, with 11 bases remaining between them. The CDR3 is 13 residues long. Germline CDR1 is SGHNT and CDR2 is YENEEA. CDR3 nucleotides: TGTGCCAGCAGCTTCGGGGGGCGGGCTGAAGCTTTCTTT. Translation gives CASSFGGRAEAFF.

This clone was seen only a few times. V is TRBV10-3 and J is TRBJ2-5; 9 bases match TRBD1. V was pared by 10 bases and J by 2 bases, with 14 bases of the junction left unmatched. CDR3 size: 16 residues. Germline V gives CDR1 ENHRY, CDR2 SYGVKD. For the CDR3, the DNA is TGTGCCACCGAGACCGATACAGGGGGCCGACAAGAGACCCAGTACTTC. This translates into CATETDTGGRQETQYF.

The J gene is TRBJ2-2, the V gene TRBV19; 11 bases line up with TRBD1. The CDR3 is made up of 16 amino acids. After removal of 4 bases from V and 7 bases from J, the junction contained 8 bases not matched to a gene. Germline V gives CDR1 LNHDA, CDR2 SQIVND (reference sequence). CDR3 sequence reads: CASSTPGQGADGELFF. The CDR3 DNA follows: TGTGCCAGTAGTACCCCTGGACAGGGGGCTGACGGGGAGCTGTTTTTT.

The V and J genes are TRBV12-3 or TRBV12-4 and TRBJ1-2; 7 bases match TRBD1. Losses at the gene ends were 8 bases for V and 7 bases for J; bases not matched to a gene: 4. The CDR3 totals 11 residues. In DNA form, the CDR3 reads TGTGCCAGCCACTACAGGGGTGGCTACACCTTC. Residues: CASHYRGGYTF.

The genes are TRBV3-1 (or the pseudogene TRBV3-2) and TRBJ2-7; D is perhaps TRBD2 (5 bases). CDR1 is LGHDT and CDR2 is YNNKEL in the germline V gene (reference sequence). Trimming cost V 4 bases and J 3 bases, with 10 bases left between them. The CDR3 consists of 13 residues. CDR3 sequence (DNA): TGTGCCAGCAGCCCCCTTGGGAGCTACGAGCAGTACTTC. Its protein product is CASSPLGSYEQYF.

This chain links TRBV27 with TRBJ2-5; TRBD1 aligns across 7 bases. V lost 6 bases to trimming and J lost 4 bases; unmatched junction nucleotides: 8. This CDR3 is 14 amino acids long. Germline CDR1 reads MNHEY; CDR2 reads SMNVEV (reference sequence). The CDR3 loop reads CASRRRQGVETQYF. The CDR3, as DNA: TGTGCCAGCAGAAGGAGGCAGGGGGTAGAGACCCAGTACTTC.